This T cell receptor beta chain is from a study of a mutant IDH1 vaccine in newly diagnosed glioma. Study as a whole: Mean patient age was about 40 years; around 60% were male and 37.5% female.

This CDR3 is built from 12 residues. The junction had 0 bases not matched to a gene; V was cut back by 3 bases and J by 1 base. Germline V lookup: CDR1 GTSNPN, CDR2 SVGIG (reference sequence). Indicated time point: week 5, during vaccination. Doses consisted of 300 ug of mutant IDH1 20-mer peptide each, paired with topical imiquimod. About this clone itself: What it binds is not known.

Only in-frame clones appear in the TCRdb table, and some are missing; sequencing was by immunoSEQ multiplex PCR. Here the sample spans some 51,000 clones, 78% being singletons. This TCR came from a middle-aged man with glioma. The chain has TRBV30 and TRBJ2-7; 7 positions match TRBD1. The specimen comprised PBMCs, sampled from a glioma patient whose treatment included an IDH1 peptide vaccine. The CDR3 here is CAWRGQSYEQYF. As DNA, the CDR3 is TGTGCCTGGAGGGGACAGTCCTACGAGCAGTACTTC.